This TCR beta chain was identified during a study of CD8 T cells in ankylosing spondylitis (dated by TCRdb to about 2017). Regarding the research as a whole: The study set out to find disease-linked TCR variants by profiling T cell receptor beta repertoires in ankylosing spondylitis patients and healthy donors. Samples of peripheral blood were taken, and for ankylosing spondylitis patients, synovial fluid was collected as well. The full study cohort was made up of about two dozen ankylosing spondylitis patients and 108 healthy donors.

In the germline V gene, CDR1 corresponds to SGHNT and CDR2 to YENEEA. Counted from cysteine to phenylalanine, this CDR3 has 13 amino acids. Only the CDR3 DNA is retained, 39 bases long and in frame from the first base. The V end loses 1 base and the J end loses 9 bases, and a stretch of 10 bases separates them. What the authors observed across the whole study: Significant enrichment of the disease-linked clones was reported in matched synovial fluid samples from ankylosing spondylitis patients. A CD8+ phenotype was shown by the disease-linked clones, which were found at relatively low frequencies in peripheral blood. Some motif variants were previously reported in synovial fluid and blood of reactive arthritis patients, suggesting common disease-initiation mechanisms. A TCR beta motif of roughly 8 highly homologous amino acid variants appeared characteristic of blood from ankylosing spondylitis patients.

Sequencing was performed on an Illumina HiSeq 2500. TCR beta libraries were prepared by quantitative 5'-RACE with molecular barcodes. The published analysis was carried out like this. To identify disease-linked TCR variants, a new computational method was used, one built on a probabilistic model of VDJ rearrangement. TCRdb applied fastp at Q25 and MiXCR to the public reads, then kept only in-frame beta chains. Identical CDR3 proteins give one entry, which carries the most common genes and DNA. In this record, the V and J calls reflect TCRdb's handling and not the investigators' own analysis. The sample records some 840,000 distinct CDR3 sequences, about 10% of which are singletons. Approximately 0.5% of the sample belongs to the ten largest clones. On this clonotype itself: Its target antigen remains unknown. No base-level quality is on record; no much larger clone is a single base apart.

This chain joins TRBV11-3 to TRBJ2-1, with TRBD2 tentatively as D gene (5 bases match). The specimen sequenced was blood, either unsorted or a sorted T cell fraction (not recorded which). The clonotype originates from a male donor with ankylosing spondylitis. The DNA is TGTGCCAGCAGCTTAGGAGGGCCGGGTGAGCAGTTCTTC. It encodes CASSLGGPGEQFF. The full variable domain, completed from the reference TRBV11-3 and TRBJ2-1 proteins outside the CDR3, reads EAGVVQSPRYKIIEKKQPVAFWCNPISGHNTLYWYLQNLGQGPELLIRYENEEAVDDSQLPKDRFSAERLKGVDSTLKIQPAELGDSAVYLCASSLGGPGEQFFGPGTRLTVL.